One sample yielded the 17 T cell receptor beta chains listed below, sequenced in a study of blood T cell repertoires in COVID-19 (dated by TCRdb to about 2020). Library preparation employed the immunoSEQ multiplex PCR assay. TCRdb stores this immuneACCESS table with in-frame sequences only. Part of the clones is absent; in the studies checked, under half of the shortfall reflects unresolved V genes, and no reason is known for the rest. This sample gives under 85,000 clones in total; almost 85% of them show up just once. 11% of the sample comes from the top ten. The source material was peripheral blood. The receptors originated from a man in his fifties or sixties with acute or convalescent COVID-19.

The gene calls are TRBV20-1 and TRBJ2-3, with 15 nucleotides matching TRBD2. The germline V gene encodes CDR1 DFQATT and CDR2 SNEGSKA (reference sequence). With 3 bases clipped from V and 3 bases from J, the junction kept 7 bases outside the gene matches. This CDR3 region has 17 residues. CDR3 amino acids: CSASQGLAGGGTDTQYF. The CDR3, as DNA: TGCAGTGCTAGTCAGGGACTAGCGGGAGGAGGAACAGATACGCAGTATTTT.

CDR3 coding DNA: TGTGCCAGCAGCTCACAGGGCAATCAGCCCCAGCATTTT. The encoded protein is CASSSQGNQPQHF. This chain uses TRBV7-2 with TRBJ1-5; perhaps TRBD1 as D (5 bases). V was cut by 4 bases and J by 2 bases, with 6 bases left in between. Germline lookup yields CDR1 SGHTA and CDR2 FQGNSA. This CDR3 contains 13 residues.

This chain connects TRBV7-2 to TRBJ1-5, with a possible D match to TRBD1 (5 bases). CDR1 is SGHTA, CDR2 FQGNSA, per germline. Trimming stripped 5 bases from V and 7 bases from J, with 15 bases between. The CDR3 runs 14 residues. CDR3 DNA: TGTGCCAGCAGCCCCTCTTCCGGGGGACAGCCCCAGCATTTT. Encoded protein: CASSPSSGGQPQHF.

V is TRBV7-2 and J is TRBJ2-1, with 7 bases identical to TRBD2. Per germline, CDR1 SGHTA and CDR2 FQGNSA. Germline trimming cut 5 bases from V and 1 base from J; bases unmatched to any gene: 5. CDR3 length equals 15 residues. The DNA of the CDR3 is TGTGCCAGCAGCCATTCTAGCGGATCCTACAATGAGCAGTTCTTC. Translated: CASSHSSGSYNEQFF. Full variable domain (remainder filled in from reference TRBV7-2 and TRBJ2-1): GAGVSQSPSNKVTEKGKDVELRCDPISGHTALYWYRQSLGQGLEFLIYFQGNSAPDKSGLPSDRFSAERTGGSVSTLTIQRTQQEDSAVYLCASSHSSGSYNEQFFGPGTRLTVL.

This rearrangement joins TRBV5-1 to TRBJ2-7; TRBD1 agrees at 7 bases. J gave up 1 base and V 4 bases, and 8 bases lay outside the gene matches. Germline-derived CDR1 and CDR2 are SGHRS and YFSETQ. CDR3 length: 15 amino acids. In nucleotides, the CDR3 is TGCGCCAGCAGCCTCTCTGGGACAGTTTCCTACGAGCAGTACTTC. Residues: CASSLSGTVSYEQYF.

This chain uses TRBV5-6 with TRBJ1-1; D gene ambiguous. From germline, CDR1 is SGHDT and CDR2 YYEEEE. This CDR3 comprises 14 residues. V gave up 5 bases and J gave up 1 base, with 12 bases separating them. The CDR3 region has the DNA TGTGCCAGCAGGCTCGGGAGGGCGAACACTGAAGCTTTCTTT. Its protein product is CASRLGRANTEAFF.

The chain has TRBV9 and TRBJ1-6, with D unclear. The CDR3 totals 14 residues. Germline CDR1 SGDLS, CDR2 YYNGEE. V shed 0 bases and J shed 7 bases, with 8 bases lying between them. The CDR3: CASSVDGTNSPLHF. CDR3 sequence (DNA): TGTGCCAGCAGCGTAGATGGCACCAATTCACCCCTCCACTTT.

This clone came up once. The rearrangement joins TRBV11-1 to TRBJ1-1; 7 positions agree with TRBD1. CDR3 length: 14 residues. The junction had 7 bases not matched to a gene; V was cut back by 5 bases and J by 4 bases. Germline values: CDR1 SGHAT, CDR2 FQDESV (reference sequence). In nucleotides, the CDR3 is TGTGCCAGCAGCACCAGACAGGGTTTCACTGAAGCTTTCTTT. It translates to CASSTRQGFTEAFF.

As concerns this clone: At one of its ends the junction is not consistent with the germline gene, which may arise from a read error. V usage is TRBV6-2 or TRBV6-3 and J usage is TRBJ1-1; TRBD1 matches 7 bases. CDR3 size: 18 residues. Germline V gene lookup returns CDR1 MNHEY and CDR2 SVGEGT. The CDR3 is CASSYSTGTKRVKTEAFF. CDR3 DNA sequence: TGTGCCAGCAGTTACTCGACAGGGACGAAGCGGGTGAAAACTGAAGCTTTCTTT.

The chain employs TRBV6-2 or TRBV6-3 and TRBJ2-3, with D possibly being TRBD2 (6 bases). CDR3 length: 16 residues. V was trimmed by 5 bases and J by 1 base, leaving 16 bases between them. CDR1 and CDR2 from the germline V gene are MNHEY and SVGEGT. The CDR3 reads CASSTRTTLRTDTQYF. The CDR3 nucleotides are TGTGCCAGCAGTACTCGGACTACCTTACGCACAGATACGCAGTATTTT.

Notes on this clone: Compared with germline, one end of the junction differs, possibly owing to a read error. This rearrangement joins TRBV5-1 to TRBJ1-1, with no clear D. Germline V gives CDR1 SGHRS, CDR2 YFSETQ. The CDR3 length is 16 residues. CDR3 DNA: TGCGCCAGCAGCTTGGTCGGGCTAGCTGTGAACACTAAAGCTTTCTTT. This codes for CASSLVGLAVNTKAFF.

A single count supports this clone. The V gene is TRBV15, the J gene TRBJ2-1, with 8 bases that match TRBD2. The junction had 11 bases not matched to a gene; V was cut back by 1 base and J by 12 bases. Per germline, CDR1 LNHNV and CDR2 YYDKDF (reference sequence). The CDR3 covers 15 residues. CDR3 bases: TGTGCCACCAGCAGAGCTACTAGCGGAACCCGTTGGCAGTTCTTC. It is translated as CATSRATSGTRWQFF.

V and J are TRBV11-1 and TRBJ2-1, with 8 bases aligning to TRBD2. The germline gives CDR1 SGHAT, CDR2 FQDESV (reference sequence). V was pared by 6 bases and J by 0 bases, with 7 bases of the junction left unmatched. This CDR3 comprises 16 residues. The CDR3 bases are TGTGCCAGCAGTTACCGGGGGGGAAACTCCTACAATGAGCAGTTCTTC. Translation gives CASSYRGGNSYNEQFF.

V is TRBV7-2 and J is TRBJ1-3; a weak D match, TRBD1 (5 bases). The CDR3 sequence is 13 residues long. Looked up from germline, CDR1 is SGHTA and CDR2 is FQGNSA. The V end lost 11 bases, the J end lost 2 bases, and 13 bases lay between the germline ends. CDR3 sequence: CAGGGSPGNTIYF. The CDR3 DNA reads TGTGCCGGGGGGGGGTCTCCTGGAAACACCATATATTTT.

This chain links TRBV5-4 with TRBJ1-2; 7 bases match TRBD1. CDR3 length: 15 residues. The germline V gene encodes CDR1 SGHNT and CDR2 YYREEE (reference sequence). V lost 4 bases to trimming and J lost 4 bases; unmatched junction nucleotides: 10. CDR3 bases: TGTGCCAGCAGCAGCGGACAGGCGACTGGCTATGGCTACACCTTC. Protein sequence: CASSSGQATGYGYTF.

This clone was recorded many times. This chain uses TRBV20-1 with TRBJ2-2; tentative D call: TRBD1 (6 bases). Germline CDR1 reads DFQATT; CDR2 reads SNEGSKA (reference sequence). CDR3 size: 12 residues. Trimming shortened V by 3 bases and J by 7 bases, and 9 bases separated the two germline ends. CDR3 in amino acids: CSASPGVGELFF. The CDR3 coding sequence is TGCAGTGCTAGTCCAGGGGTCGGGGAGCTGTTTTTT.

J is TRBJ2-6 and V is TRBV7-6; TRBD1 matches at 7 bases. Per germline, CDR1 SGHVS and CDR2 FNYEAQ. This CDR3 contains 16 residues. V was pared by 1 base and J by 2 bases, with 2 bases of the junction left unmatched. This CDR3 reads CASSLGQGPGANVLTF. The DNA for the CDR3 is TGTGCCAGCAGCTTAGGACAGGGCCCTGGGGCCAACGTCCTGACTTTC.